Given below is one T cell receptor (beta chain) in context. Its target is unknown. Trimming took 2 bases from V and 3 from J; bases not matched to a gene: 4. This CDR3 is built from 15 residues. Germline CDR1 and CDR2: SGHRS and YFSETQ. The method was immunoSEQ multiplex PCR; TCRdb's version includes in-frame clones alone and lacks a portion of them. The table includes fewer than 300,000 clones, 70% to 90% detected once. Separation from the 666-subject first cohort characterized the roughly 120-subject validation cohort, to which the donors belonged. This entry belongs to a study of cytomegalovirus exposure and HLA in healthy donors. Overall study findings and caveats: The study recorded 160 or so TCR beta chains that were cytomegalovirus-associated. Under in vitro conditions, three CMV-associated chains were confirmed as specific for CMV antigens.

The sample comprised PBMCs. This TCR was sampled from a woman under 30 in good health and CMV-seronegative. The rearrangement uses TRBV5-1 and TRBJ2-2; 7 bases fit TRBD1. CDR3 bases: TGCGCCAGCAGCTTAGGAGACAGGGACACCGGGGAGCTGTTTTTT. Protein sequence: CASSLGDRDTGELFF.